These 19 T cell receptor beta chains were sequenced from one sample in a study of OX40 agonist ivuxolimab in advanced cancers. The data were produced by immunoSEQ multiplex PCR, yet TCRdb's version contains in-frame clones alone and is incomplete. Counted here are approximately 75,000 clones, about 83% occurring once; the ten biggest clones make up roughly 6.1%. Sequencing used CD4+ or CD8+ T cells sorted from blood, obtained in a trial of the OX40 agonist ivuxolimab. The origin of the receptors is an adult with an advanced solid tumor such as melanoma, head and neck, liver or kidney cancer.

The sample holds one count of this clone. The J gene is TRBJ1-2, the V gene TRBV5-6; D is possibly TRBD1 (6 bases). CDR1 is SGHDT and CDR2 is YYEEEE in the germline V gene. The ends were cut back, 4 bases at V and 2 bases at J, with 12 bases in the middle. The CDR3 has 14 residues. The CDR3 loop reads CASSPGQQNYGYTF. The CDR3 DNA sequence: TGTGCCAGCAGCCCCGGACAGCAGAACTATGGCTACACCTTC.

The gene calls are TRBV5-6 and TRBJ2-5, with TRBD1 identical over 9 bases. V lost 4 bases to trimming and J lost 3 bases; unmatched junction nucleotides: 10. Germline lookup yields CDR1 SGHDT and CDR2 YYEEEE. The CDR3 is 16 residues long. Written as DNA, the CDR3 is TGTGCCAGCAGCCTAGGGACAGGGAAGTCTGAAGAGACCCAGTACTTC. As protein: CASSLGTGKSEETQYF.

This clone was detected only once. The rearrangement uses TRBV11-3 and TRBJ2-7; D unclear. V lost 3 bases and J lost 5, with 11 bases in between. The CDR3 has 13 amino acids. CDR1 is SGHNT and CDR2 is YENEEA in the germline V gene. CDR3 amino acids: CASSFRFGDEQYF. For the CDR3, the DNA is TGTGCCAGCAGCTTTCGATTCGGCGACGAGCAGTACTTC.

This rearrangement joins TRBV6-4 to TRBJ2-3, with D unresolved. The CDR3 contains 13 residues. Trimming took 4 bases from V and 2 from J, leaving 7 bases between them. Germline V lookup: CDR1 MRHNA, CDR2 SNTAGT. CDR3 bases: TGTGCCAGCAGTGTGGGTAACACAGATACGCAGTATTTT. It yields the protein CASSVGNTDTQYF.

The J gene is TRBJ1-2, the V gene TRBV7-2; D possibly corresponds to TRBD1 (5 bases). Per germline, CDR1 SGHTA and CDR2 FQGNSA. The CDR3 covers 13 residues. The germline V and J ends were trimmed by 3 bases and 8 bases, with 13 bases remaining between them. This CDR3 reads CASSFPGVRGYTF. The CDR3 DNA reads TGTGCCAGCAGCTTTCCGGGGGTGAGGGGCTACACCTTC.

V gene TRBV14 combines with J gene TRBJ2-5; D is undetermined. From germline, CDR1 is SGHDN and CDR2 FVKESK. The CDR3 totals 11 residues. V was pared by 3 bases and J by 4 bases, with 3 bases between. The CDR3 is CASSQSETQYF. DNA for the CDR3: TGTGCCAGCAGCCAGTCAGAGACCCAGTACTTC.

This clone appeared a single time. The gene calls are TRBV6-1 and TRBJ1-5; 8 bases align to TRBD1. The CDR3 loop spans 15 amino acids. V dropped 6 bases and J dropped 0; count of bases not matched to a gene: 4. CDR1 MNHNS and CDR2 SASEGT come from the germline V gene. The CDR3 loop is CASRKDRASNQPQHF. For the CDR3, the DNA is TGTGCCAGCAGGAAGGACAGGGCTAGCAATCAGCCCCAGCATTTT.

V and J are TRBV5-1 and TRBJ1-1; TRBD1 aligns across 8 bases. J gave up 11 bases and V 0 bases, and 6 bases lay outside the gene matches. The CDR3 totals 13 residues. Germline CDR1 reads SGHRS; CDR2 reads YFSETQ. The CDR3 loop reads CASSLGGDRTAFF. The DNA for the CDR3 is TGCGCCAGCAGCTTGGGCGGGGACAGGACTGCTTTCTTT.

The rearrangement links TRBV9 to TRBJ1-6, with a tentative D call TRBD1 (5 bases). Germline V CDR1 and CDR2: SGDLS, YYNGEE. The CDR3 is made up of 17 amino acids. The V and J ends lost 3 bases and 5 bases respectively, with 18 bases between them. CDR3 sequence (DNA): TGTGCCAGCAGCGGGGGCGCTCGTCGCAGTAATAATTCACCCCTCCACTTT. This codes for CASSGGARRSNNSPLHF.

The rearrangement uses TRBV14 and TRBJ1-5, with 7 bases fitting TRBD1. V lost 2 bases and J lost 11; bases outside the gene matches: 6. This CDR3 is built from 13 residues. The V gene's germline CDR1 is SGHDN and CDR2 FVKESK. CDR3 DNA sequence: TGTGCCAGCAGCCAATCTCAGGGGGAGGCCCAGCATTTT. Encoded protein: CASSQSQGEAQHF.

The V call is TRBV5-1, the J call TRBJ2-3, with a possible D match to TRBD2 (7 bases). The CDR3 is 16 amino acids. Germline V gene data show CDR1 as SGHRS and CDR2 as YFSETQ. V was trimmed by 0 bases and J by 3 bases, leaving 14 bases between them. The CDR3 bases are TGCGCCAGCAGCTTGGGATTCGGGGGGCTAACAGATACGCAGTATTTT. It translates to CASSLGFGGLTDTQYF.

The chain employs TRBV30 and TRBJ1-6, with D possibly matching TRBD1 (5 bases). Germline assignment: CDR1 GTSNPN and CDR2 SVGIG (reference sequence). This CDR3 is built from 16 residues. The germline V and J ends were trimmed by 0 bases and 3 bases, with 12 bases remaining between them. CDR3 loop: CAWSVSGNNYNSPLHF. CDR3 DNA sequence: TGTGCCTGGAGTGTATCAGGGAACAACTATAATTCACCCCTCCACTTT.

The CDR3 loop is CASKWGRPYEQYF. DNA for the CDR3: TGTGCCAGCAAGTGGGGGCGCCCCTACGAGCAGTACTTC. V and J are TRBV21-1 and TRBJ2-7; the table calls TRBD1, which could not be checked here. TRBV21-1 has pseudogene status. The length of the CDR3 is 13 residues.

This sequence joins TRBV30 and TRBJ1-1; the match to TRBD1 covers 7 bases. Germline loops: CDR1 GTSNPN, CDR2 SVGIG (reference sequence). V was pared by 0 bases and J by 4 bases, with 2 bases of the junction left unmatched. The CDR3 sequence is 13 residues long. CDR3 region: CAWSVAGGTEAFF. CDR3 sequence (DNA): TGTGCCTGGAGTGTAGCAGGGGGCACTGAAGCTTTCTTT.

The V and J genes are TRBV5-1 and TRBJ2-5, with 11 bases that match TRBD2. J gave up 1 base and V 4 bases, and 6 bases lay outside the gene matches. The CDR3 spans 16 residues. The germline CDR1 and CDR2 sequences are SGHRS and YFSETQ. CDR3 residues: CASSPGLAGVQETQYF. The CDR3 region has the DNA TGCGCCAGCAGCCCAGGACTAGCGGGCGTCCAAGAGACCCAGTACTTC.

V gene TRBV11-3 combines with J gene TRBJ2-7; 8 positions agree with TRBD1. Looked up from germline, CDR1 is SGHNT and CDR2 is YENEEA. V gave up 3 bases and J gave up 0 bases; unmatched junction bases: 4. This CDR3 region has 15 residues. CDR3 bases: TGTGCCAGCAGCTTCTCTGGGACAGGCTCCTACGAGCAGTACTTC. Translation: CASSFSGTGSYEQYF.

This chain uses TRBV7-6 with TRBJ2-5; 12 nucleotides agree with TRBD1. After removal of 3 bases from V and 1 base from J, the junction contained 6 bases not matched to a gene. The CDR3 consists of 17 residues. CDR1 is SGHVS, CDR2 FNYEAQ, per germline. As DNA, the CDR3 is TGTGCCAGCAGCTTGGGACAGGGGGCGAATAGCCAAGAGACCCAGTACTTC. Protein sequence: CASSLGQGANSQETQYF. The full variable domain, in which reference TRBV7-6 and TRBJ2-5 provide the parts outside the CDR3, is GAGVSQSPRYKVTKRGQDVALRCDPISGHVSLYWYRQALGQGPEFLTYFNYEAQQDKSGLPNDRFSAERPEGSISTLTIQRTEQRDSAMYRCASSLGQGANSQETQYFGPGTRLLVL.

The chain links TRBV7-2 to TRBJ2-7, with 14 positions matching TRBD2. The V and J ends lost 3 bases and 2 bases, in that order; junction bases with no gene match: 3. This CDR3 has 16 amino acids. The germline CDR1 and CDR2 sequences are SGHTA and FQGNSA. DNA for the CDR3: TGTGCCAGCAGCTTGCCGGGACTAGCGGGAGCCTACGAGCAGTACTTC. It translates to CASSLPGLAGAYEQYF.

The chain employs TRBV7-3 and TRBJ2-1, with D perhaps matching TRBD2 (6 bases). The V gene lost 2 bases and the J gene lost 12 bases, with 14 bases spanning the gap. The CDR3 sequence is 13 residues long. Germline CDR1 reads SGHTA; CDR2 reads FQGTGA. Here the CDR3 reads CASSLASGLRQFF. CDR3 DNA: TGTGCCAGCAGCTTAGCCTCGGGACTCAGGCAGTTCTTC.